This TCR beta chain was profiled in a study of T cells after yellow fever vaccination. This clonotype was seen repeatedly, ten times or more. The V gene end was trimmed by 5 bases and the J gene end by 6 bases; junction bases not matched to a gene: 7. The CDR3 consists of 15 residues. Germline values: CDR1 SGHTS, CDR2 YDEGEE. TCRdb passed the 5' RACE reads through MiXCR, listing each CDR3 protein once. The table records 85,000 to 100,000 distinct CDR3 sequences, under 7% of them present only once. The sample in question was CD8+ T cells sorted from PBMCs, obtained 10 days after the yellow fever booster vaccination. The TCR originated in a man younger than 30 who received the YFV17D yellow fever vaccine. The genes are TRBV5-8 and TRBJ2-2; 10 bases are shared with TRBD1. The CDR3 here is CASSSGDRGAGELFF. CDR3 sequence (DNA): TGTGCCAGCAGTTCTGGGGACAGGGGCGCCGGGGAGCTGTTTTTT. The full variable domain, its missing parts supplied by reference TRBV5-8 and TRBJ2-2, is EAGVTQSPTHLIKTRGQQATLRCSPISGHTSVYWYQQALGLGLQFLLWYDEGEERNRGNFPPRFSGRQFPNYSSELNVNALELEDSALYLCASSSGDRGAGELFFGEGSRLTVL.